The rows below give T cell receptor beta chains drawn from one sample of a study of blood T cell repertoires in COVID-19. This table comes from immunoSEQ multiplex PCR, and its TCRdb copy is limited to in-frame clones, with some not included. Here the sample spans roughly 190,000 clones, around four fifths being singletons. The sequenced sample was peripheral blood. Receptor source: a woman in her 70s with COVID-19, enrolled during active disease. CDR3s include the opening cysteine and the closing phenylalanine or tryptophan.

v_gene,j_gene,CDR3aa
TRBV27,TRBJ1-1,CASRRGTNTEAFF
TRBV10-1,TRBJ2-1,CASSPGQTYNEQFF
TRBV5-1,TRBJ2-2,CASSREDTGELFF
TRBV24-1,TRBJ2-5,CATSESGLARQETQYF
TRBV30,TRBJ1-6,CAWTAGVNSPLHF
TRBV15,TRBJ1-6,CATSLRDRVRSPLHF
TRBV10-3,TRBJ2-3,CAISEGGDTQYF
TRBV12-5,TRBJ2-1,CASGSVGAGDNEQFF
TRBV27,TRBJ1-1,CASSPGVGMNEAFF
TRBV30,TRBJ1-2,CAWSAIIRGGISNYGYTF
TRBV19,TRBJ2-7,CASSTSPAGRSEQYF
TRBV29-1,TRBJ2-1,CSVSGKGGNEQFF
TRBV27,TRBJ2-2,CASSLAYTGELFF
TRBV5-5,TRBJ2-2,CASSLLLNTGELFF
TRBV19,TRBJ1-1,CASSTGVVNTEAFF
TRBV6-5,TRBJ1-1,CASSYVDRVTEAFF
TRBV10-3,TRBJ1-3,CAIGGQLGSGNTIYF
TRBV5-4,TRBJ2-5,CASSLGGGQETQYF
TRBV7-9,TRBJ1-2,CASSEGANGYTF
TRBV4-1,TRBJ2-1,CASSLSLVAGLRQFF
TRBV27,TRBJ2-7,CASSTLSSLAGGTYEQYF
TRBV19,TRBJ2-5,CASGRTGSQETQYF
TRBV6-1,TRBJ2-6,CASSEDTSGANVLTF
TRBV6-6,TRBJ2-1,CASSYSANEQFF
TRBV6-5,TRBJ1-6,CASRGTVVSPLHF
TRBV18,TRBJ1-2,CASSPQDRGLWYGYTF
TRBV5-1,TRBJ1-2,CASSLEDRRDEGYTF
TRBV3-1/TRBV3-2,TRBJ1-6,CASSPRDRNNSPLHF
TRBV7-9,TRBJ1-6,CASSSRTGGGSPLHF
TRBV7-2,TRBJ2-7,CASSRRGQGSYEQYF
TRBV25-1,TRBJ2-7,CASSVLDREVYEQYF
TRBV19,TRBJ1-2,CASSTGGRGYTF
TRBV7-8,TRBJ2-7,CASSLAELPSEQYF
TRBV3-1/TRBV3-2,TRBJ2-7,CASSPRGREYEQYF
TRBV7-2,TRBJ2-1,CASSFRRDNEQFF
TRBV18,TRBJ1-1,CASSPRTGTTEAFF
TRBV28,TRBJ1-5,CASNPPRIRGGPQHF
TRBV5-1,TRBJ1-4,CASSSQRGLNEKLFF
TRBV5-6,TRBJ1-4,CASSLARQGGEKLFF
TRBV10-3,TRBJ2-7,CAIAPTSGNAEQYF
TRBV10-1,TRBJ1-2,CASRDPPQRDGYTF